The next 8 T cell receptor beta chains were all read from a single sample in a study of immune heterogeneity within non-small cell lung tumors listed by TCRdb under 2018. For the TCR template, genomic DNA was extracted from bulk tumor tissue, and 500 to 600 ng of gDNA was amplified for each sample. Multiple biopsies per primary tumor were taken during surgery, spaced as far apart as possible within the tumor mass. Patients in the study cohort, which was described as untreated, were newly diagnosed NSCLC cases going through curative surgery. This sample was sequenced with a HiSeq X Ten. The TCR beta CDR3 region was amplified with a multiplex PCR system whose first round ran for about 9 cycles using 32 V-gene forward primers and 13 J-gene reverse primers. Using fastp trimming at Q25 and MiXCR clonotype assembly, TCRdb reanalyzed the public sequencing data and kept in-frame beta chains. Rows with a matching CDR3 protein are joined into one entry that keeps the most common DNA and genes. Recorded for this sample are under 35,000 distinct CDR3 sequences; about 30% of them occurred a single time. The top ten hold 3% to 4.5% of the sample.

The specimen was lung tumor tissue. These receptors came from a man aged 40-55 years with non-small cell lung cancer.

With respect to this clonotype: With a much larger clone just one base away, this may be a read error. The V and J genes are TRBV27 and TRBJ1-6, with D unclear. Germline V gene lookup returns CDR1 MNHEY and CDR2 SMNVEV (reference sequence). The CDR3 runs to 15 residues. DNA of the CDR3: TGTGCCAGCAGCCGCGGACCGGACTATAATTCACCCCTCCAATTT. Its protein is CASSRGPDYNSPLQF.

This clonotype was recorded a few times. The CDR3 loop reads CSAPGGANQPQHF. The DNA for the CDR3 is TGCAGTGCGCCCGGAGGCGCCAATCAGCCCCAGCATTTT. The chain couples TRBV20-1 to TRBJ1-5; the D is unclear. CDR3 size: 13 residues. V dropped 6 bases and J dropped 3 bases, with 12 bases sitting between them. Per germline, CDR1 DFQATT and CDR2 SNEGSKA (reference sequence).

This clonotype was recorded at least ten times. V and J are TRBV19 and TRBJ2-1; the match to TRBD1 covers 7 bases. The V and J ends lost 0 bases and 2 bases, in that order; junction bases with no gene match: 4. The CDR3 contains 16 residues. Germline V lookup: CDR1 LNHDA, CDR2 SQIVND (reference sequence). CDR3 sequence (DNA): TGTGCCAGTAGTATAGATCTAGGGACAGCCTACAATGAGCAGTTCTTC. Amino acids: CASSIDLGTAYNEQFF. Using reference TRBV19 and TRBJ2-1 for the parts outside the CDR3, the full variable domain is DGGITQSPKYLFRKEGQNVTLSCEQNLNHDAMYWYRQDPGQGLRLIYYSQIVNDFQKGDIAEGYSVSREKKESFPLTVTSAQKNPTAFYLCASSIDLGTAYNEQFFGPGTRLTVL.

This clonotype has at least ten counts. The chain employs TRBV11-3 and TRBJ2-7; TRBD2 agrees at 11 bases. From germline, CDR1 is SGHNT and CDR2 YENEEA. This CDR3 spans 17 amino acids. V dropped 0 bases and J dropped 4; count of bases not matched to a gene: 8. CDR3 sequence: CASSLDPASGRKYEQYF. DNA of the CDR3: TGTGCCAGCAGCTTAGATCCTGCTAGCGGGAGGAAGTACGAGCAGTACTTC. Using reference TRBV11-3 and TRBJ2-7 for the parts outside the CDR3, the full variable domain is EAGVVQSPRYKIIEKKQPVAFWCNPISGHNTLYWYLQNLGQGPELLIRYENEEAVDDSQLPKDRFSAERLKGVDSTLKIQPAELGDSAVYLCASSLDPASGRKYEQYFGPGTRLTVT.

This clonotype was found many times. The gene calls are TRBV29-1 and TRBJ2-1; TRBD1 aligns across 7 bases. CDR3 length equals 13 residues. The J segment lost 6 bases and the V segment lost 8 bases, leaving 10 bases of the junction unmatched. Germline loops: CDR1 SQVTM, CDR2 ANQGSEA. Here the CDR3 DNA reads TGCAGCCTCATACGACAGGGCTCCAATGAGCAGTTCTTC. This sequence encodes CSLIRQGSNEQFF.

On this clonotype: A much larger clone is a single base away; this may be a read error. The CDR3 does not end in the conserved phenylalanine or tryptophan, so this is likely a read error. V gene TRBV20-1 combines with J gene TRBJ2-1, with 9 bases lining up with TRBD2. The CDR3 extends over 14 amino acids. The junction had 7 bases not matched to a gene; V was cut back by 3 bases and J by 7 bases. CDR1 and CDR2 (germline): DFQATT, SNEGSKA (reference sequence). CDR3: CSASSGRRLNEQFS. The CDR3, as DNA: TGCAGTGCTAGTAGCGGGAGAAGGTTAAATGAGCAGTTCTCC.

Concerning this clonotype itself: A single base separates this from a much larger clone, so it may be a read error. The chain joins TRBV20-1 to TRBJ2-3; either TRBD1 or TRBD2 may supply D (5 bases each). Germline V CDR1 and CDR2: DFQATT, SNEGSKA (reference sequence). CDR3 size: 14 residues. The CDR3 protein is CSARGTGYTGTQYF. In DNA, the CDR3 is TGCAGTGCTAGGGGGACCGGATACACAGGTACGCAGTATTTT.

The rearrangement links TRBV5-1 to TRBJ1-1; TRBD1 matches 9 bases. V lost 1 base and J lost 1; bases outside the gene matches: 5. Germline V gives CDR1 SGHRS, CDR2 YFSETQ. The CDR3 has 16 residues. The CDR3 region has the DNA TGCGCCAGCAGCTTGCAGACAGGGGGGTCGAACACTGAAGCTTTCTTT. Its protein product is CASSLQTGGSNTEAFF. The full variable domain, in which reference TRBV5-1 and TRBJ1-1 provide the parts outside the CDR3, is KAGVTQTPRYLIKTRGQQVTLSCSPISGHRSVSWYQQTPGQGLQFLFEYFSETQRNKGNFPGRFSGRQFSNSRSEMNVSTLELGDSALYLCASSLQTGGSNTEAFFGQGTRLTVV.